This is a list of T cell receptor beta chains from one sample in a study of T cells in Graves' hyperthyroidism and ophthalmopathy. TCRdb fed the multiplex PCR reads into MiXCR, producing one record per CDR3 protein. The sample lists 300,000 to 450,000 distinct CDR3 sequences; approximately 25% were seen once. Sequenced input: blood. The receptors stem from a man aged 45-60 years with Graves' hyperthyroidism. Each CDR3 is given with its conserved first and last residue. Fields, in order: V gene, J gene, D gene, clone size, CDR3 protein, CDR3 DNA. D genes are given only for firm matches. Size is omitted from some rows. Given values are once, few, many or a class for expanded clones.

V gene: TRBV5-1; J gene: TRBJ2-5; D gene: NA; clone size: many; CDR3 protein: CASNFGEYNHQETQYF; CDR3 DNA: TGCGCCAGCAACTTCGGGGAATACAACCACCAAGAGACCCAGTACTTC
V gene: TRBV11-2; J gene: TRBJ2-1; D gene: NA; clone size: many; CDR3 protein: CASSLDLGGGNEQFF; CDR3 DNA: TGTGCCAGCAGCTTAGATCTCGGCGGAGGCAATGAGCAGTTCTTC
V gene: TRBV11-2; J gene: TRBJ2-1; D gene: TRBD1; clone size: many; CDR3 protein: CASSFFRTGTNEQFF; CDR3 DNA: TGTGCCAGCAGCTTCTTCCGGACAGGTACGAATGAGCAGTTCTTC
V gene: TRBV28; J gene: TRBJ2-7; D gene: NA; clone size: few; CDR3 protein: CASSLFLNRYEQYF; CDR3 DNA: TGTGCCAGCAGTTTGTTTCTGAATCGCTACGAGCAGTACTTC
V gene: TRBV24-1; J gene: TRBJ1-2; D gene: NA; clone size: NA; CDR3 protein: CATSDGQTVYGYTF; CDR3 DNA: TGTGCCACCAGTGATGGACAGACCGTCTATGGCTACACCTTC
V gene: TRBV9; J gene: TRBJ2-1; D gene: TRBD1; clone size: NA; CDR3 protein: CASSVGGTGGYEQFF; CDR3 DNA: TGTGCCAGCAGCGTAGGTGGGACAGGGGGGTATGAGCAGTTCTTC
V gene: TRBV5-1; J gene: TRBJ1-1; D gene: NA; clone size: NA; CDR3 protein: CASSSGHLGTEAFF; CDR3 DNA: TGCGCCAGCAGTTCCGGACATCTGGGCACTGAAGCTTTCTTT
V gene: TRBV28; J gene: TRBJ2-5; D gene: TRBD1; clone size: many; CDR3 protein: CASSSPGQGSQETQYF; CDR3 DNA: TGTGCCAGCAGTTCACCCGGACAGGGAAGCCAAGAGACCCAGTACTTC
V gene: TRBV6-5; J gene: TRBJ2-1; D gene: TRBD1; clone size: NA; CDR3 protein: CASSYSGTGRYNEQFF; CDR3 DNA: TGTGCCAGCAGTTACTCGGGGACAGGACGGTACAATGAGCAGTTCTTC
V gene: TRBV6-1; J gene: TRBJ2-7; D gene: TRBD2; clone size: many; CDR3 protein: CASSKGLAGPYEQYF; CDR3 DNA: TGTGCCAGCAGCAAGGGACTAGCGGGACCCTACGAGCAGTACTTC
V gene: TRBV19; J gene: TRBJ2-1; D gene: NA; clone size: NA; CDR3 protein: CASSLADYNEQFF; CDR3 DNA: TGTGCCAGTAGCTTAGCGGACTACAATGAGCAGTTCTTC
V gene: TRBV20-1; J gene: TRBJ2-5; D gene: NA; clone size: NA; CDR3 protein: CSAGRNLQETQYF; CDR3 DNA: TGCAGTGCTGGTAGGAACTTACAAGAGACCCAGTACTTC
V gene: TRBV7-3; J gene: TRBJ2-7; D gene: TRBD2; clone size: few; CDR3 protein: CASSLLPLASGDEQYF; CDR3 DNA: TGTGCCAGCAGCTTACTCCCGTTGGCTAGCGGAGACGAGCAGTACTTC
V gene: TRBV28; J gene: TRBJ1-1; D gene: TRBD1; clone size: NA; CDR3 protein: CASSPPGTANTEAFF; CDR3 DNA: TGTGCCAGCAGCCCACCCGGGACAGCGAACACTGAAGCTTTCTTT
V gene: TRBV3-1; J gene: TRBJ2-1; D gene: NA; clone size: few; CDR3 protein: CASSQPPDYRPFF; CDR3 DNA: TGTGCCAGCAGCCAACCGCCGGACTACCGCCCGTTCTTC
V gene: TRBV20-1; J gene: TRBJ1-2; D gene: TRBD1; clone size: NA; CDR3 protein: CSANDDRAYYGYTF; CDR3 DNA: TGCAGTGCGAACGACGACAGGGCCTACTATGGCTACACCTTC
V gene: TRBV12-3/TRBV12-4; J gene: TRBJ2-3; D gene: NA; clone size: many; CDR3 protein: CASSLRPNTQYF; CDR3 DNA: TGTGCCAGCAGTCTCCGCCCAAATACGCAGTATTTT
V gene: TRBV19; J gene: TRBJ1-1; D gene: NA; clone size: NA; CDR3 protein: CASSIYSDGGAEAFF; CDR3 DNA: TGTGCCAGTAGTATTTATTCGGACGGCGGAGCTGAAGCTTTCTTT
V gene: TRBV6-1; J gene: TRBJ2-7; D gene: TRBD2; clone size: NA; CDR3 protein: CASSRIAGAPEQYF; CDR3 DNA: TGTGCCAGCAGTCGAATAGCGGGAGCCCCCGAGCAGTACTTC
V gene: TRBV5-5; J gene: TRBJ2-7; D gene: NA; clone size: few; CDR3 protein: CASSVEGRGTYEQYF; CDR3 DNA: TGTGCCAGCAGCGTAGAAGGGCGAGGAACCTACGAGCAGTACTTC
V gene: TRBV20-1; J gene: TRBJ1-1; D gene: NA; clone size: NA; CDR3 protein: CSARDFGQGQNTEAFF; CDR3 DNA: TGCAGTGCTAGAGATTTTGGGCAGGGTCAGAACACTGAAGCTTTCTTT
V gene: TRBV12-3/TRBV12-4; J gene: TRBJ1-6; D gene: NA; clone size: few; CDR3 protein: CASSLSGGNSPLHF; CDR3 DNA: TGTGCCAGCAGTTTATCTGGGGGTAATTCACCCCTCCACTTT
V gene: TRBV20-1; J gene: TRBJ2-3; D gene: NA; clone size: few; CDR3 protein: CSARWADTYTQYF; CDR3 DNA: TGCAGTGCTAGATGGGCCGACACATATACGCAGTATTTT
V gene: TRBV10-2; J gene: TRBJ2-5; D gene: NA; clone size: NA; CDR3 protein: CASSEPLHRAPRYF; CDR3 DNA: TGCGCCAGCAGTGAACCTCTCCACAGGGCGCCTCGGTACTTC
V gene: TRBV7-3; J gene: TRBJ2-3; D gene: NA; clone size: few; CDR3 protein: CASSLGKDTQYF; CDR3 DNA: TGTGCCAGCAGCTTAGGGAAAGATACGCAGTATTTT
V gene: TRBV30; J gene: TRBJ1-5; D gene: NA; clone size: many; CDR3 protein: CAGGQPGQPQHF; CDR3 DNA: TGTGCCGGAGGACAGCCAGGGCAGCCCCAGCATTTT
V gene: TRBV19; J gene: TRBJ1-1; D gene: NA; clone size: NA; CDR3 protein: CASSSPLLGAFF; CDR3 DNA: TGTGCCAGTAGTAGCCCCCTATTAGGAGCTTTCTTT
V gene: TRBV19; J gene: TRBJ2-6; D gene: TRBD1; clone size: few; CDR3 protein: CASSRGQVGMAGANVLTF; CDR3 DNA: TGTGCCAGTAGTAGGGGACAGGTGGGCATGGCTGGGGCCAACGTCCTGACTTTC